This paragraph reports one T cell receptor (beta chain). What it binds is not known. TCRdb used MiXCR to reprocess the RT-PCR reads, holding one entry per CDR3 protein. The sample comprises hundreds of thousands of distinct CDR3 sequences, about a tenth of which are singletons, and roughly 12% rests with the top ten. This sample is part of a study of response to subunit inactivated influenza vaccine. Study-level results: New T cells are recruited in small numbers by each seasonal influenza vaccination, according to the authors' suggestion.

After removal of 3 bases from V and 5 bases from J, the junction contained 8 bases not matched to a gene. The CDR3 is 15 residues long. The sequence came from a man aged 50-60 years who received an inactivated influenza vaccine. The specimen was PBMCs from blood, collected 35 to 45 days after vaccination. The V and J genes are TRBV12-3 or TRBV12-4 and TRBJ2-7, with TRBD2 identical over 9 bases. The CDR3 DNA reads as TGTGCCAGCAGTTTTCGCCCTAGCGGGAACCACGAGCAGTACTTC. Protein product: CASSFRPSGNHEQYF.